This TCR beta chain was found in a study of control samples from healthy donors and cancer patients (dated by TCRdb to 2019 to 2021). For this clone: The target of this receptor is not known. Base-call qualities are not available, and no considerably larger clone is one nucleotide away.

Receptor amplification or capture employed the immunoSEQ multiplex PCR assay. Sourced from immuneACCESS, this table was stored by TCRdb with only in-frame sequences that have V and J called. A share of the clones is absent; for the studies checked, an unresolved V gene accounts for under half, and the remainder has no known explanation. The sample table records about 120,000 clones; approximately 90% of these occur just once. Less than 3.5% of the sample belongs to the ten largest clones. V gives up 0 bases and J gives up 7 bases, and the segment between their germline ends measures 12 bases. The CDR3 starts with the cysteine, ends with the phenylalanine, and has 15 residues. The sequence is cut down to CDR3 DNA, 45 bases in frame from base 1. Reading the germline V gene gives CDR1 MNHEY and CDR2 SVGAGI.

The rearranged segments are TRBV6-5 and TRBJ1-4; the D gene is not confidently resolved. Sequencing input: blood. This TCR derives from a middle-aged man in good health. The CDR3 here reads CASSYSGSSVEKLFF. At the DNA level, the sequence is TGTGCCAGCAGTTACTCAGGCTCCTCGGTTGAAAAACTGTTTTTT.